The 5 T cell receptor beta chains below were found in one sample sequenced in a study of cytomegalovirus exposure and HLA in healthy donors (dated by TCRdb to about 2017). The library was obtained by the immunoSEQ multiplex PCR assay. The multiplex PCR relied on a mix of 60 forward primers for TCR Vbeta segments and 13 reverse primers for TCR Jbeta segments. The clones in this table, taken by TCRdb from immuneACCESS, are in-frame only. Not every clone is retained; where verified, under half of the shortfall comes from an unresolved V gene, and the cause of the rest is unknown. For this sample there are about 100,000 clones; around 85% appear just once. The leading ten clones occupy 5.2% of the sample. The sample was PBMCs. The receptor source for this set is a man aged 40-55 years in good health and CMV-seropositive.

The genes are TRBV30 and TRBJ2-2; no reliable D call. CDR3 length: 14 residues. Trimming took off 1 base at V and 4 bases at J, with 10 bases between the two ends. Germline-derived CDR1 and CDR2 are GTSNPN and SVGIG (reference sequence). CDR3 nucleotides: TGTGCCTGGAGTGCAGACATAACCACCGGGGAGCTGTTTTTT. It codes for CAWSADITTGELFF.

This clone appeared a single time. The chain has TRBV5-8 and TRBJ1-2, with 9 bases aligning to TRBD1. After removal of 4 bases from V and 4 bases from J, the junction contained 5 bases not matched to a gene. CDR1 and CDR2 from the germline V gene are SGHTS and YDEGEE. The CDR3 extends over 14 amino acids. This CDR3 is CASSRGQGLYGYTF. CDR3 nucleotide sequence: TGTGCCAGCAGCCGGGGACAGGGTCTCTATGGCTACACCTTC.

This clone was found once. The V call is TRBV5-1, the J call TRBJ2-5; 9 bases map to TRBD1. This CDR3 spans 15 amino acids. Germline V gives CDR1 SGHRS, CDR2 YFSETQ. Unmatched junction bases numbered 8, after V lost 6 bases and J lost 2 bases. The CDR3 loop reads CASTSGQGGQETQYF. CDR3 sequence (DNA): TGCGCCAGCACCTCGGGACAGGGAGGGCAAGAGACCCAGTACTTC.

The chain combines TRBV14 with TRBJ2-7; no reliable D call. V lost 10 bases and J 0 bases, leaving 13 bases between the germline ends. Per the germline V gene, CDR1 is SGHDN and CDR2 is FVKESK. The CDR3 length is 13 residues. CDR3 in DNA: TGTGCCACCTCGACTGGCAGCTCCTACGAGCAGTACTTC. Residues: CATSTGSSYEQYF.

V usage is TRBV7-2 and J usage is TRBJ1-1; no clear D. Per germline, CDR1 SGHTA and CDR2 FQGNSA. V dropped 5 bases and J dropped 2 bases, with 3 bases sitting between them. The CDR3 runs to 11 residues. The CDR3 loop is CASSINTEAFF. The CDR3 nucleotides read TGTGCCAGCAGCATAAACACTGAAGCTTTCTTT.